This entry features one TCR beta chain sequence. What it binds is not known. This record comes from a study of shared clonotypes between healthy human individuals. Study-level results: Relative to clonotypes present in all four donors, those not shared had lower generation probabilities. Investigators collected only blood, and repertoires in tissues likely differ.

The repertoire was sequenced with immunoSEQ multiplex PCR; TCRdb's copy has only in-frame clones and lacks some. The data hold 1,500,000 or so clones, with roughly 96% observed a single time. Germline CDR1 is SGHAT and CDR2 is FQNNGV. CDR3 length equals 15 residues. Trimming cost V 3 bases and J 5 bases; bases outside gene matches: 3. The chain recombines TRBV11-2 with TRBJ2-5; 13 bases map to TRBD2. The origin of this receptor is a man younger than 45 in good health. Source material: naive CD4+ T cells sorted from blood. Subset reported: CD45RA+ positively selected. The CDR3: CASSFTSGRDETQYF. CDR3 DNA: TGTGCCAGCAGCTTCACTAGCGGGAGGGATGAGACCCAGTACTTC. Drawing the rest from reference TRBV11-2 and TRBJ2-5, the complete variable domain is EAGVAQSPRYKIIEKRQSVAFWCNPISGHATLYWYQQILGQGPKLLIQFQNNGVVDDSQLPKDRFSAERLKGVDSTLKIQPAKLEDSAVYLCASSFTSGRDETQYFGPGTRLLVL.